This T cell receptor beta chain was found in a study of blood T cell repertoires in COVID-19. The wider study: Samples representing acute and convalescent COVID-19 were sourced from the United States, Italy and Spain. PBMCs, B-cell-depleted T cells, or T cells were the source of the cDNA or gDNA that made up the material.

On this clone itself: This sample also contains other DNA sequences that code for the same CDR3.

Deletions cut 0 bases from V and 0 bases from J, with 8 bases between. The CDR3 consists of 15 residues. The germline V gene has CDR1 SGHRS and CDR2 YFSETQ. Original processing methods: Researchers report that nucleated cell counts were estimated from reference gene primer amplification. Some clones are missing from TCRdb's copy, which holds only in-frame ones; the method was immunoSEQ multiplex PCR. Clone size and the V and J calls come from that table; the DNA yielded D and trimming. The repertoire holds 250,000 to 300,000 clones, approximately 81% seen once, with less than 5% in the top ten. The V and J genes are TRBV5-1 and TRBJ2-3; no definite D call. The sequencing sample was made of peripheral blood. The clonotype originates from a man aged 60-69 years with acute or convalescent COVID-19. The CDR3 reads CASSLALQSTDTQYF. CDR3 sequence (DNA): TGCGCCAGCAGCTTGGCCTTACAGAGCACAGATACGCAGTATTTT.